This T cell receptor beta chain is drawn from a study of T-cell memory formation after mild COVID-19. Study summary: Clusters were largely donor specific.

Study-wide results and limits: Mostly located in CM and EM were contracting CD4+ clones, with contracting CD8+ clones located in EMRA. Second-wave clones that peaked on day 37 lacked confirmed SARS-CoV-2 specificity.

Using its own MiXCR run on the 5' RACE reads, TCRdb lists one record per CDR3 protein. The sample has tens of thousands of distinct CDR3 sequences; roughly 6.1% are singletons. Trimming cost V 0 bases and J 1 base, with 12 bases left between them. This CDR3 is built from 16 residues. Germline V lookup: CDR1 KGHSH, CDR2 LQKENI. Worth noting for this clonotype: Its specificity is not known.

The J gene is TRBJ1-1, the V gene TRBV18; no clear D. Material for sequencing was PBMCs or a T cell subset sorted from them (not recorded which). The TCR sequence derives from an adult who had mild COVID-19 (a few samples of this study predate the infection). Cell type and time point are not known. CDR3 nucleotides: TGTGCCAGCTCACCACCGGGAAGGTTTAAGAACACTGAAGCTTTCTTT. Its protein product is CASSPPGRFKNTEAFF.